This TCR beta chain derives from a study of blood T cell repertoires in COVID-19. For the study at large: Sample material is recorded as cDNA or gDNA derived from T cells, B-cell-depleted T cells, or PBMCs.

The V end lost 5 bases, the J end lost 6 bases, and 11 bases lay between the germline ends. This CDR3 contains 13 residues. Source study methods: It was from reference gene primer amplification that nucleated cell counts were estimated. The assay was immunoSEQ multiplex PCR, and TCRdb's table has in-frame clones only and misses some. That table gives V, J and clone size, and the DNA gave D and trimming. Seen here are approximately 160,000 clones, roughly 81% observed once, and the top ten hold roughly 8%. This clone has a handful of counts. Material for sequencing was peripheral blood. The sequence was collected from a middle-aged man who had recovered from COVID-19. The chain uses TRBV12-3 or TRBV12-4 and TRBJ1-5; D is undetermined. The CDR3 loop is CASSQSFSQPQHF. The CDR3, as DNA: TGTGCCAGCAGTCAAAGTTTTAGTCAGCCCCAGCATTTT.